The clone carrying this TCR beta chain was detected ten times or more. V was cut by 3 bases and J by 2 bases, with 10 bases left in between. CDR3 length equals 14 residues. All TCR cDNA molecules were individually tagged with a unique molecular identifier. One entry per CDR3 protein, called by TCRdb with MiXCR from the 5' RACE reads. The sample yields about 44,000 distinct CDR3 sequences, roughly an eighth seen once. This entry comes from a study of spatial heterogeneity in lung cancer. Study information: Detected beta-chain sequences consistently exceeded alpha-chain sequences. Raw sequencing reads included, on average, more than ten appearances of each unique TCR and UMI combination.

This sample's time point: sample taken at primary tumor resection. Material for sequencing was whole RNA from tumor, nontumor lung or frozen PBMC, left unsorted. Samples came from 60 to 75 TRACERx patients with untreated early-stage lung cancer. The sample here was PBMCs, taken at surgery. The rearrangement uses TRBV12-3 or TRBV12-4 and TRBJ1-2; weak D call: TRBD1 (5 bases). This receptor was taken from a male donor with early-stage non-small cell lung cancer. The CDR3 reads CASSFGTANYGYTF. The CDR3 DNA reads as TGTGCCAGCAGTTTCGGGACGGCAAACTATGGCTACACCTTC.